This TCR beta chain was sequenced in a study of blood T cell repertoires in COVID-19. The length of the CDR3 is 13 residues. With 2 bases removed from V and 5 bases from J, the gap between germline ends came to 11 bases. CDR1 and CDR2 from the germline V gene are SGHRS and YFSETQ. Here immunoSEQ multiplex PCR was the method, and the copy in TCRdb shows in-frame clones only, minus some. The sample has over 200,000 clones, approximately 90% seen once; the top ten hold roughly a sixth. Sequencing used PBMCs or T cells enriched from blood (not recorded which). This chain uses TRBV5-1 with TRBJ2-7; D uncertain. This receptor was taken from a man younger than 35 who had recovered from COVID-19. The CDR3: CASSLSATNEQYF. The DNA for the CDR3 is TGCGCCAGCAGCTTAAGTGCTACCAACGAGCAGTACTTC.